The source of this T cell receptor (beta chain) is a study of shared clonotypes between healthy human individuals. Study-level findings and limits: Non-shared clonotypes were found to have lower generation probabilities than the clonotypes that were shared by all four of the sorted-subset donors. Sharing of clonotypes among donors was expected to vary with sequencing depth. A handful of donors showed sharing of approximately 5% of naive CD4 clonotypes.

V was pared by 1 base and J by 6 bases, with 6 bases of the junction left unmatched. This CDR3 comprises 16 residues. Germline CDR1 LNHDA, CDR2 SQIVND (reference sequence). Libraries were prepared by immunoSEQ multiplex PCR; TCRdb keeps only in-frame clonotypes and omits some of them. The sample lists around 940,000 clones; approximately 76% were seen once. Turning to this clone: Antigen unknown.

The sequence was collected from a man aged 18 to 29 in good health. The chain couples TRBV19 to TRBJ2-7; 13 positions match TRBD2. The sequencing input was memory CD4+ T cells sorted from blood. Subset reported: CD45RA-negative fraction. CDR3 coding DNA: TGTGCCAGTAGTATAGGGGAAGGACTAGCGGGAGTCGAGCAGTACTTC. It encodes CASSIGEGLAGVEQYF.